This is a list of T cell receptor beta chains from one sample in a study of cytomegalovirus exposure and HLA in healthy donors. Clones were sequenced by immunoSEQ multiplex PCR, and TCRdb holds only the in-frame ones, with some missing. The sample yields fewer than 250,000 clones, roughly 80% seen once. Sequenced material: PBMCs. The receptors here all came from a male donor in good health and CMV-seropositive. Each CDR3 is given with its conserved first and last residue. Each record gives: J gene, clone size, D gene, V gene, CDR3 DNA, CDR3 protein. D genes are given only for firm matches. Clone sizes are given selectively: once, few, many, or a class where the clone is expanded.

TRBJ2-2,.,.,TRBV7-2,TGTGCCAGCAGCTTAGCGCCAGGGGGGTCCGGGGAGCTGTTTTTT,CASSLAPGGSGELFF
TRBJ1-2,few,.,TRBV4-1,TGCGCCAGCAGCCAGGAACCCACAGGAGGGCAGGATGGCTACACCTTC,CASSQEPTGGQDGYTF
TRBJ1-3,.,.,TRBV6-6,TGTGCCAGCAGTCGCGATGGGGCCTCTGGAAACACCATATATTTT,CASSRDGASGNTIYF
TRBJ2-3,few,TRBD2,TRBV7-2,TGTGCCAGCAGCTTCGTAGCGGGGGGCCCGCCGGAGTATTTT,CASSFVAGGPPEYF
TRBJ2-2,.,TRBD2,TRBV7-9,TGTGCCAGCAGCTTCAGCGGGGGGGCGACCGGGGAGCTGTTTTTT,CASSFSGGATGELFF
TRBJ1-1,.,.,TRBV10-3,TGTGCCATCAGTTGGTCGGGGAACACTGAAGCTTTCTTT,CAISWSGNTEAFF
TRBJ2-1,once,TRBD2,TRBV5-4,TGTGCCAGCAGCTTGGCCGGGGGGAATGAGCAGTTCTTC,CASSLAGGNEQFF
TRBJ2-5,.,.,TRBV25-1,TGTGCCAGCAGTGACTCGGTATTTCGGGAGACCCAGTACTTC,CASSDSVFRETQYF
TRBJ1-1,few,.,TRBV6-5,TGTGCCAGCAGTTACGCGGGACGGATAGTCACTGAAGCTTTCTTT,CASSYAGRIVTEAFF
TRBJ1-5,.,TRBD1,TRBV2,TGTGCCAGCTGCCCCGGGACAGGATATCAGCCCCAGCATTTT,CASCPGTGYQPQHF
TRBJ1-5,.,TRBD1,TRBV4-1,TGCGCCAGCAGCCCCTTTACAGGGGGCGCGGGGGGCAATCAGCCCCAGCATTTT,CASSPFTGGAGGNQPQHF
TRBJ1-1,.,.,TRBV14,TGTGCCAGCAGCCACATAGGGCAACAGGGGAACACTGAAGCTTTCTTT,CASSHIGQQGNTEAFF
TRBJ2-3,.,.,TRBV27,TGTGCCAGCAGTTTAACGGGGGATGGCACAGATACGCAGTATTTT,CASSLTGDGTDTQYF
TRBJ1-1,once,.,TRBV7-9,TGTGCCAGCAGCTTAGGCGAGACAAAGCTTAACACTGAAGCTTTCTTT,CASSLGETKLNTEAFF
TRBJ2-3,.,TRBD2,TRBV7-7,TGTGCTAGCAGCCTAACGCCACTAGCGGGAGGGACTAGCACAGATACGCAGTATTTT,CASSLTPLAGGTSTDTQYF
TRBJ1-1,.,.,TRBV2,TGTGCCAGCAGTGAAGCAGGGGACACTGAAGCTTTCTTT,CASSEAGDTEAFF
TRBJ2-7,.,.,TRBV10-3,TGTGCCATCAGTGGTTGGGACAAGGACCTCTCCTACGAGCAGTACTTC,CAISGWDKDLSYEQYF
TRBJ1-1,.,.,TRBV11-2,TGTGCCAGCAGCTTACCAGGGTTGGACACTGAAGCTTTCTTT,CASSLPGLDTEAFF
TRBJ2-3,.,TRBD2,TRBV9,TGTGCCAGCAGCCGCGTAGGGGGACTAGCGTTAAGCACAGATACGCAGTATTTT,CASSRVGGLALSTDTQYF
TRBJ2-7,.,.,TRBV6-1,TGTGCCAGCAGTGAAGAGTACAGGATCAACTACGAGCAGTACTTC,CASSEEYRINYEQYF
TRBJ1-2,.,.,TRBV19,TGTGCCAGCCTCCGGGGAGGCTTTGGCTACACCTTC,CASLRGGFGYTF
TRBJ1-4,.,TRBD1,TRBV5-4,TGTGCCAGCAGCTTGGAGGGCAGGGGGCGAGAAAAACTGTTTTTT,CASSLEGRGREKLFF
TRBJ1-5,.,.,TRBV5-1,TGCGCCAGCAGCTTGGAGGGAGGGAATCAGCCCCAGCATTTT,CASSLEGGNQPQHF
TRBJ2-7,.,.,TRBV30,TGTGCCTGGAGTGGGGGCAGGGATCGGTACGAGCAGTACTTC,CAWSGGRDRYEQYF
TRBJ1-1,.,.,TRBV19,TGTGCCAGTAGTCCTTCCGACACTGAAGCTTTCTTT,CASSPSDTEAFF
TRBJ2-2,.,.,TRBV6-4,TGTGCCAGCAGTGGAGAGGAGAGCACCGGGGAGCTGTTTTTT,CASSGEESTGELFF
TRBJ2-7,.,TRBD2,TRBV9,TGTGCCAGCAGCCCGCGACTAGCGGGAGCTTACGAGCAGTACTTC,CASSPRLAGAYEQYF
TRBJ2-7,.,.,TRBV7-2,TGTGCCAGCAGCTCCTCGGACGAGCAGTACTTC,CASSSSDEQYF
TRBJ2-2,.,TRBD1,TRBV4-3,TGCGCCAGCAGCCAAGAAACAGGGGGGTACACCGGGGAGCTGTTTTTT,CASSQETGGYTGELFF
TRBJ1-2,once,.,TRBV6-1,TGTGCCAGCGGGCAAGTTAACTATGGCTACACCTTC,CASGQVNYGYTF
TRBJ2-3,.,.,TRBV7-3,TGTGCCAGCAGCTTATCCCGGACAGATACGCAGTATTTT,CASSLSRTDTQYF
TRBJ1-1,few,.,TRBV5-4,TGTGCCAGCAGCTTCGACCGAGGGAGCACTGAAGCTTTCTTT,CASSFDRGSTEAFF
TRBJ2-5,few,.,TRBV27,TGTGCCAGCAGTTTAGGGTCGACTCGTGTAGAGACCCAGTACTTC,CASSLGSTRVETQYF
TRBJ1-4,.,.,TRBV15,TGTGCCACCAGCAGAGTGGCGGATACTAATGAAAAACTGTTTTTT,CATSRVADTNEKLFF
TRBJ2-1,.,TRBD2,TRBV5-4,TGTGCCAGCAGCTTGGCCAGCGGGAGCACCTACAATGAGCAGTTCTTC,CASSLASGSTYNEQFF
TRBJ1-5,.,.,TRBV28,TGTGCCACTTGGGCAGGGTTGGGTCAGCCCCAGCATTTT,CATWAGLGQPQHF
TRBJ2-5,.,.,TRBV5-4,TGTGCCAGCACAGCCGGGCCCGAGGGTGAGACCCAGTACTTC,CASTAGPEGETQYF
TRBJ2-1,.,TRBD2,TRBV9,TGTGCCAGCAGCGTAGCACTAGCGGGAGGGCCTGGGGATGATGAGCAGTTCTTC,CASSVALAGGPGDDEQFF
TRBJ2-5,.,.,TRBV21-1,TGTGCCAGCAGCATTCCCCGGAGAGGGAAAGAGACCCAGTACTTC,CASSIPRRGKETQYF
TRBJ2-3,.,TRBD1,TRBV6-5,TGTGCCAGCAGTTACGGAAGGGGGCTCGATACGCAGTATTTT,CASSYGRGLDTQYF
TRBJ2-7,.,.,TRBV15,TGTGCCACCAGCAGGCCAACTTCAACATTAGCGGCCGAGCAGTACTTC,CATSRPTSTLAAEQYF
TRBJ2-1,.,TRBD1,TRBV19,TGTGCCAGTAGTAAAAAGGGGACAGACAATGAGCAGTTCTTC,CASSKKGTDNEQFF
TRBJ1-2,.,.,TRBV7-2,TGTGCCAGCAGCCCATATCTACAGGGTAACTATGGCTACACCTTC,CASSPYLQGNYGYTF
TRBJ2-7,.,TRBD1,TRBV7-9,TGTGCCAGCAGCTTGGGACAGGGACCCTCCTACGAGCAGTACTTC,CASSLGQGPSYEQYF
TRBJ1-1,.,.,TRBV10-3,TGTGCCATCAGTGAAGGGAGGGACACTGAAGCTTTCTTT,CAISEGRDTEAFF
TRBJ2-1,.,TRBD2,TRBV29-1,TGCAGCGTTGAGGGGGGACTGGGGACTAACAATGAGCAGTTCTTC,CSVEGGLGTNNEQFF
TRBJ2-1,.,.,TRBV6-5,TGTGCCAGCAGTTCCCCGGGAGTCAATGAGCAGTTCTTC,CASSSPGVNEQFF